The 12 T cell receptor beta chains below come from one sample, sequenced in a study of T cell responses to AZD1222 COVID-19 vaccine. The data were produced by immunoSEQ multiplex PCR, yet TCRdb's version contains in-frame clones alone and is incomplete. The sample consists of more than 45,000 clones, 84% of them appearing once. This specimen was peripheral blood, taken on day 0 of AZD1222 vaccination. All receptors come from an adult in good health.

This rearrangement joins TRBV4-2 to TRBJ2-2, with a possible D match to TRBD1 (7 bases). CDR3 length equals 19 residues. Per germline, CDR1 LGHNA and CDR2 YNFKEQ. Between the trimmed V and J ends, which lost 2 bases and 5 bases, there was a span of 24 bases. CDR3 in DNA: TGTGCCAGCAGCCAATGGAATTACAGGGGCGCCGGGGGAACCGGGGAGCTGTTTTTT. Its translation is CASSQWNYRGAGGTGELFF.

This chain uses TRBV6-2 or TRBV6-3 with TRBJ1-2; D call uncertain. CDR3 length: 15 amino acids. CDR1 MNHEY and CDR2 SVGEGT come from the germline V gene. The germline V and J ends were trimmed by 5 bases and 4 bases, with 17 bases remaining between them. The DNA for the CDR3 is TGTGCCAGCAGTACGCCCTCGAGGGAGGCCTATGGCTACACCTTC. This sequence encodes CASSTPSREAYGYTF.

The V gene is TRBV10-1, the J gene TRBJ1-4; the D gene is possibly TRBD1 (6 bases). Trimming left V 4 bases short and J 4 bases short, with 7 bases between. This CDR3 is built from 13 residues. CDR1 is WNHNN and CDR2 is SYGVQD in the germline V gene (reference sequence). The CDR3 is CASSAGDNEKLFF. As DNA, the CDR3 is TGCGCCAGCAGTGCAGGGGATAATGAAAAACTGTTTTTT.

V and J are TRBV6-5 and TRBJ2-1; D may match TRBD1 or TRBD2 (6 bases each). Germline assignment: CDR1 MNHEY and CDR2 SVGAGI. V shed 7 bases and J shed 7 bases, with 20 bases lying between them. There are 15 residues in the CDR3. The CDR3 DNA follows: TGTGCCAGCAAAACCCCGGGGCAAGGGGGGAATGAGCAGTTCTTC. As protein: CASKTPGQGGNEQFF.

This clone was picked up one time. The chain joins TRBV7-2 to TRBJ2-7; 11 bases map to TRBD2. The germline CDR1 and CDR2 sequences are SGHTA and FQGNSA. The V and J ends lost 5 bases and 3 bases, in that order; junction bases with no gene match: 3. CDR3 length: 14 amino acids. The CDR3 nucleotides read TGTGCCAGCAGCCCCGGGACTAGCGGCTACGAGCAGTACTTC. This codes for CASSPGTSGYEQYF.

This clone was detected once. V usage is TRBV19 and J usage is TRBJ2-1; 7 nucleotides align to TRBD1. After removal of 11 bases from V and 3 bases from J, the junction contained 4 bases not matched to a gene. The CDR3 extends over 12 amino acids. The V gene's germline CDR1 is LNHDA and CDR2 SQIVND (reference sequence). The CDR3 spells CACRGNYNEQFF. For the CDR3, the DNA is TGTGCCTGCAGGGGGAACTACAATGAGCAGTTCTTC.

The rearrangement joins TRBV20-1 to TRBJ2-5; 9 nucleotides agree with TRBD2. Trimming took 3 bases from V and 4 from J; bases not matched to a gene: 18. The CDR3 runs to 18 residues. The V gene's germline CDR1 is DFQATT and CDR2 SNEGSKA (reference sequence). In DNA, the CDR3 is TGCAGTGCTAGTCCTAGCGGGAAATTTGTAGGGTTTACAGAGACCCAGTACTTC. Translated: CSASPSGKFVGFTETQYF.

This rearrangement joins TRBV12-3 or TRBV12-4 to TRBJ1-1; a possible D gene is TRBD1 (6 bases). The CDR3 length is 13 residues. V gave up 4 bases and J gave up 3 bases, with 9 bases separating them. Here the CDR3 reads CASSWDTDTEAFF. For the CDR3, the DNA is TGTGCCAGCAGTTGGGACACCGACACTGAAGCTTTCTTT.

The V call is TRBV2, the J call TRBJ1-6; 8 nucleotides agree with TRBD1. The germline CDR1 and CDR2 sequences are SNHLY and FYNNEI. The CDR3 contains 14 residues. The J segment lost 6 bases and the V segment lost 5 bases, leaving 3 bases of the junction unmatched. CDR3 coding DNA: TGTGCCAGCAGTTCCGGACAGGGTAATTCACCCCTCCACTTT. It codes for CASSSGQGNSPLHF. The full variable domain, in which reference TRBV2 and TRBJ1-6 provide the parts outside the CDR3, is EPEVTQTPSHQVTQMGQEVILRCVPISNHLYFYWYRQILGQKVEFLVSFYNNEISEKSEIFDDQFSVERPDGSNFTLKIRSTKLEDSAMYFCASSSGQGNSPLHFGNGTRLTVT.

V gene TRBV19 combines with J gene TRBJ1-4, with D perhaps TRBD1 (5 bases). The V and J ends lost 4 bases and 4 bases respectively, with 19 bases between them. This CDR3 spans 17 amino acids. Germline assignment: CDR1 LNHDA and CDR2 SQIVND (reference sequence). The CDR3 nucleotides read TGTGCCAGTAGTAGCGGGGACGGAGTCGTTTATAATGAAAAACTGTTTTTT. It codes for CASSSGDGVVYNEKLFF.

The chain uses TRBV28 and TRBJ1-2; no reliable D call. This CDR3 comprises 11 residues. Germline-derived CDR1 and CDR2 are MDHEN and SYDVKM. Trimming stripped 8 bases from V and 7 bases from J, with 11 bases between. The CDR3 loop reads CASASSSGYTF. The CDR3 region has the DNA TGTGCCAGCGCCAGTTCGAGTGGCTACACCTTC.

The chain couples TRBV21-1 to TRBJ2-5; the table's TRBD1 call for D was not verified on the DNA. TRBV21-1 is classified as a pseudogene. CDR3 length: 14 amino acids. In DNA form, the CDR3 reads TGTGCCAGCAGCAAAGATAAATTCAGGGAGACCCAGTACTTC. It translates to CASSKDKFRETQYF.